Listed below are T cell receptor beta chains from one sample, sequenced in a study of T cell changes during pregnancy in multiple sclerosis. Clones were read by immunoSEQ multiplex PCR, and TCRdb kept only the in-frame ones, dropping some. In the table there are some 87,000 clones, around nine tenths of which are singletons. This material consisted of CD4+ T cells from peripheral blood mononuclear cells, taken before pregnancy. These TCRs come from a female donor with multiple sclerosis, enrolled in a pregnancy study. The CDR3 runs from the conserved cysteine through the conserved F or W. D genes are given only for firm matches. Clone size is stated in some rows and not others, as once, few, many or a class when expanded.

v_call	d_call	clone_size	j_call	cdr3_aa	cdr3_nt
TRBV7-9	TRBD1	.	TRBJ1-2	CASSPRTGSNYGYTF	TGTGCCAGCAGCCCCCGGACAGGGTCCAACTATGGCTACACCTTC
TRBV5-1	TRBD1	once	TRBJ1-2	CASSQGQGVRGYTF	TGCGCCAGCAGCCAGGGACAGGGGGTTCGTGGCTACACCTTC
TRBV27	TRBD2	once	TRBJ2-3	CASGAGGRRDTQYF	TGTGCCAGCGGAGCGGGAGGAAGGAGAGATACGCAGTATTTT
TRBV10-3	.	.	TRBJ1-6	CAISESTSSYNSPLHF	TGTGCCATCAGTGAGTCAACAAGCTCCTATAATTCACCCCTCCACTTT
TRBV7-8	TRBD1	.	TRBJ2-7	CASSLADGTGASLQYF	TGTGCCAGCAGCTTAGCGGATGGGACAGGAGCTAGTTTGCAGTACTTC
TRBV11-2	.	.	TRBJ1-5	CASSLDRSQPQHF	TGTGCCAGCAGCTTAGATCGGAGTCAGCCCCAGCATTTT
TRBV6-1	.	.	TRBJ1-2	CASSEVAGGHGYTF	TGTGCCAGCAGTGAAGTGGCAGGAGGCCATGGCTACACCTTC
TRBV7-8	.	.	TRBJ2-5	CASSPVTAQYF	TGTGCCAGCAGCCCAGTGACAGCCCAGTACTTC
TRBV30	.	.	TRBJ1-2	CAWSPPRLGAYGYTF	TGTGCCTGGAGTCCCCCCCGCTTGGGCGCATATGGCTACACCTTC
TRBV5-4	TRBD1	.	TRBJ1-2	CASSSLQGAYEFYGYTF	TGTGCCAGCAGCTCCCTTCAGGGGGCGTACGAGTTCTATGGCTACACCTTC
TRBV5-1	.	.	TRBJ2-7	CASSFLPDSSYEQYF	TGCGCCAGCAGCTTCCTCCCGGACAGCTCCTACGAGCAGTACTTC
TRBV28	TRBD1	.	TRBJ2-2	CASSSTFQGALAGELFF	TGTGCCAGCAGTTCTACTTTTCAGGGGGCCCTCGCCGGGGAGCTGTTTTTT
TRBV30	TRBD1	.	TRBJ2-7	CAWSGGQGRYEQYF	TGTGCCTGGAGTGGGGGACAGGGTAGGTACGAGCAGTACTTC
TRBV7-9	TRBD1	.	TRBJ1-1	CASSPSPGTGIRNTEAFF	TGTGCCAGCAGCCCCTCACCCGGGACAGGGATACGGAACACTGAAGCTTTCTTT
TRBV7-2	.	.	TRBJ1-6	CASSSRVGPLHF	TGTGCCAGCAGCTCCAGGGTAGGACCCCTCCACTTT
TRBV2	.	.	TRBJ1-4	CASSGEEGELFF	TGTGCCAGCAGTGGGGAGGAGGGTGAACTGTTTTTT
TRBV2	TRBD2	.	TRBJ2-3	CASSVTGLAGPSTDTQYF	TGTGCCAGCAGTGTGACAGGACTAGCGGGGCCGAGCACAGATACGCAGTATTTT
TRBV28	TRBD1	.	TRBJ2-1	CASSSPGGNEQFF	TGTGCCAGCAGCAGTCCAGGGGGCAATGAGCAGTTCTTC
TRBV11-1	.	once	TRBJ1-2	CASSKYGSDGNYGYTF	TGTGCCAGCAGCAAATACGGGAGTGATGGTAACTATGGCTACACCTTC
TRBV30	.	once	TRBJ2-5	CAWSMGAETQYF	TGTGCCTGGAGTATGGGGGCAGAGACCCAGTACTTC
TRBV2	TRBD1	.	TRBJ2-5	CASSRSGTGGRQYF	TGTGCCAGCAGCCGTTCCGGGACAGGGGGACGGCAGTACTTC
TRBV30	TRBD1	.	TRBJ2-7	CAWRGQGPVEQYF	TGTGCCTGGAGGGGACAGGGCCCGGTGGAGCAGTACTTC
TRBV10-1	TRBD2	.	TRBJ2-1	CASSELSGIGSYNEQFF	TGCGCCAGCAGTGAGTTAAGCGGGATAGGTTCCTACAATGAGCAGTTCTTC
TRBV6-5	TRBD2	.	TRBJ2-3	CASSRTSGGPDTQYF	TGTGCCAGCAGCCGGACTAGCGGGGGTCCAGATACGCAGTATTTT
TRBV18	TRBD1	.	TRBJ1-2	CASSPTVPGQGGYGYTF	TGTGCCAGCTCACCAACCGTGCCGGGACAGGGTGGATATGGCTACACCTTC
TRBV5-1	TRBD1	.	TRBJ2-7	CASSLTGPYEQYF	TGCGCCAGCAGTTTGACAGGGCCCTACGAGCAGTACTTC
TRBV2	TRBD2	.	TRBJ2-1	CASSVGGGLHNEQFF	TGTGCCAGCAGTGTGGGCGGGGGGCTACACAATGAGCAGTTCTTC
TRBV18	.	.	TRBJ1-2	CASSLRGIDGGYTF	TGTGCCAGCTCACTTAGGGGTATCGACGGGGGCTACACCTTC
TRBV6-5	.	.	TRBJ2-7	CASTNRGNEQYF	TGTGCCAGCACAAATAGAGGGAACGAGCAGTACTTC
TRBV9	TRBD1	.	TRBJ1-6	CASTSGTGEHSPLHF	TGTGCCAGCACCTCGGGGACAGGGGAACATTCACCCCTCCACTTT
TRBV30	TRBD1	.	TRBJ1-1	CAWNLQGVNTEAFF	TGTGCCTGGAACTTGCAGGGGGTGAACACTGAAGCTTTCTTT
TRBV6-1	.	.	TRBJ1-3	CASSGGYSGNTIYF	TGTGCCAGCTCCGGAGGGTACTCTGGAAACACCATATATTTT
TRBV4-2	.	.	TRBJ1-2	CASSQVGGDTNYGYTF	TGTGCCAGCAGCCAAGTTGGCGGAGATACTAACTATGGCTACACCTTC
TRBV30	TRBD2	.	TRBJ2-5	CAWSLDSGGRETQYF	TGTGCCTGGAGTCTCGATAGCGGGGGACGAGAGACCCAGTACTTC
TRBV15	TRBD1	.	TRBJ1-4	CATSRRTGFNEKLFF	TGTGCCACCAGCAGAAGGACAGGATTTAATGAAAAACTGTTTTTT
TRBV7-2	.	.	TRBJ2-7	CASSLVASDYEQYF	TGTGCCAGCAGCTTAGTTGCTAGCGACTACGAGCAGTACTTC
TRBV29-1	.	.	TRBJ2-7	CSVEAGAFSYEQYF	TGCAGCGTTGAGGCAGGGGCTTTCTCCTACGAGCAGTACTTC
TRBV6-5	TRBD2	.	TRBJ2-1	CASRTGTSPLEQFF	TGTGCCAGCAGAACCGGGACTAGCCCTCTTGAGCAGTTCTTC
TRBV7-3	.	.	TRBJ1-1	CASSLIGGAGATEAFF	TGTGCCAGCAGCTTAATAGGGGGGGCAGGGGCCACTGAAGCTTTCTTT
TRBV10-3	TRBD1	.	TRBJ1-2	CAISLQGGREGYTF	TGTGCCATCAGCCTTCAGGGGGGAAGAGAAGGCTACACCTTC
TRBV9	TRBD1	.	TRBJ2-4	CASSVEGQGTIQYF	TGTGCCAGCAGCGTAGAGGGACAGGGGACGATTCAGTACTTC
TRBV18	.	.	TRBJ2-1	CASSPTSRYYNEQFF	TGTGCCAGCTCACCCACTAGCCGCTACTACAATGAGCAGTTCTTC
TRBV4-1	.	once	TRBJ2-1	CASSLLTRGNSYNEQFF	TGCGCCAGCAGCCTCCTCACTAGGGGGAACTCCTACAATGAGCAGTTCTTC
TRBV27	.	.	TRBJ2-3	CASSFQGWSTDTQYF	TGTGCCAGCAGTTTTCAGGGATGGAGCACAGATACGCAGTATTTT
TRBV5-1	TRBD2	many	TRBJ2-5	CASSLGGGRETQYF	TGCGCCAGCAGCTTGGGCGGGGGACGAGAGACCCAGTACTTC
TRBV19	.	.	TRBJ1-2	CASTSPGLNYGYTF	TGTGCCAGTACCTCACCGGGACTAAACTATGGCTACACCTTC
TRBV5-1	TRBD1	.	TRBJ2-7	CASSRTGTGIYEQYF	TGCGCCAGCAGCAGAACCGGGACAGGGATCTACGAGCAGTACTTC
TRBV5-1	TRBD1	.	TRBJ1-2	CASSPRQGAYGYTF	TGCGCCAGCAGCCCTAGACAGGGTGCCTATGGCTACACCTTC
TRBV4-1	TRBD1	.	TRBJ2-7	CASSQGVGQGAYEQYF	TGCGCCAGCAGCCAAGGGGTGGGACAGGGGGCCTACGAGCAGTACTTC
TRBV5-6	.	.	TRBJ1-5	CASSFWEAGQPQHF	TGTGCCAGCAGCTTTTGGGAGGCCGGACAGCCCCAGCATTTT
TRBV29-1	TRBD2	.	TRBJ2-3	CSVGSSSGGRTDTQYF	TGCAGCGTTGGGTCCTCGAGCGGGGGACGCACAGATACGCAGTATTTT
TRBV7-9	.	.	TRBJ1-4	CASRIGEANEKLFF	TGTGCCAGCAGAATAGGGGAGGCTAATGAAAAACTGTTTTTT
TRBV19	TRBD1	.	TRBJ1-1	CASSEHRGGGLYTEAFF	TGTGCCAGTAGTGAACACAGGGGTGGAGGACTTTACACTGAAGCTTTCTTT